These 5 T cell receptor beta chains came from one sample sequenced in a study of T cell repertoires in cytomegalovirus infection. TCRdb passed the reads through MiXCR, listing each CDR3 protein once. The sample has roughly 180,000 distinct CDR3 sequences, less than 25% seen once. Which antigens these TCRs recognize remains unknown. Sequencing used CD8+ T cells from cultured PBMCs, obtained from culture after CMV antigen stimulation. These receptors were collected from a human donor in good health (CMV status not recorded). Some clones in this sample may be carry-over from other donors' samples.

This clonotype occurred a few times. The rearrangement joins TRBV6-6 to TRBJ1-1; D is unresolved. CDR3 size: 15 residues. Trimming removed 8 bases at V and 3 bases at J, with 19 bases between. Germline loops: CDR1 MNHNY, CDR2 SVGAGI (reference sequence). The CDR3 bases are TGTGCCAGCCCCCTCCCGCCGGAGAGTTACACTGAAGCTTTCTTT. Translated, it gives CASPLPPESYTEAFF.

About this clonotype itself: A read error may account for a junction end that differs from germline. This sequence joins TRBV7-9 and TRBJ2-1; perhaps D is TRBD1 or TRBD2 (5 bases each). Germline V gene lookup returns CDR1 SEHNR and CDR2 FQNEAQ (reference sequence). The CDR3 sequence is 12 residues long. The DNA for the CDR3 is TGTGCCAGCAGCTTAGTGCCCTGGGACGGCTCCTTC. It translates to CASSLVPWDGSF.

The V and J genes are TRBV7-9 and TRBJ2-1; a possible D gene is TRBD2 (6 bases). V was shortened by 5 bases and J by 4 bases, with 18 bases between the two germline ends. CDR3 size: 16 residues. Germline CDR1 reads SEHNR; CDR2 reads FQNEAQ (reference sequence). The CDR3 bases are TGTGCCAGCAGCGCGTGGGGGGATTCGTTTTACAATGAGCAGTTCTTC. Translation: CASSAWGDSFYNEQFF.

The chain employs TRBV7-9 and TRBJ1-3; D is ambiguous. Germline V gene data show CDR1 as SEHNR and CDR2 as FQNEAQ (reference sequence). V lost 1 base to trimming and J lost 2 bases, with 15 bases between them. This CDR3 region has 17 residues. The CDR3 here is CASSLDPWTGTGNTIYF. The CDR3 DNA reads TGTGCCAGCAGCTTAGACCCTTGGACGGGAACTGGAAACACCATATATTTT.

The rearrangement uses TRBV6-5 and TRBJ2-3, with D perhaps being TRBD1 or TRBD2 (5 bases each). There are 14 residues in the CDR3. Trimming stripped 0 bases from V and 5 bases from J, with 9 bases between. Per germline, CDR1 MNHEY and CDR2 SVGAGI. The CDR3 is CASSYSGTEDTQYF. CDR3 DNA: TGTGCCAGCAGTTACTCGGGGACGGAAGATACGCAGTATTTT.